The rows below give T cell receptor beta chains drawn from one sample of a study of OX40 agonist ivuxolimab in advanced cancers. Assay used: immunoSEQ multiplex PCR; TCRdb lists only in-frame clones, some missing. The sample shows around 100,000 clones, 85% to 90% of them seen only once. Sequencing used CD4+ or CD8+ T cells sorted from blood, obtained in a trial of the OX40 agonist ivuxolimab. Receptor source: an adult with an advanced solid tumor such as melanoma, head and neck, liver or kidney cancer. CDR3s include the opening cysteine and the closing phenylalanine or tryptophan. Each record gives: clone size, V gene, D gene, CDR3 length, J gene, CDR3 protein, CDR3 DNA. The D gene is left open where the match is weak. Expanded clones are given a class, and other clones once, few, many or no size at all.

size: NA
V: TRBV20-1
D: NA
length: 11
J: TRBJ2-3
CDR3: CSASKPDTQYF
DNA: TGCAGTGCTAGTAAACCAGATACGCAGTATTTT

size: NA
V: TRBV11-2
D: NA
length: 13
J: TRBJ1-6
CDR3: CASSLGGAPPLHF
DNA: TGTGCCAGCAGCTTAGGAGGGGCGCCACCCCTCCACTTT

size: NA
V: TRBV5-1
D: NA
length: 13
J: TRBJ2-2
CDR3: CASGAPNTGELFF
DNA: TGCGCCAGCGGGGCACCTAACACCGGGGAGCTGTTTTTT

size: NA
V: TRBV11-3
D: NA
length: 13
J: TRBJ1-1
CDR3: CASSLTGHTEAFF
DNA: TGTGCCAGCAGCTTGACAGGCCACACTGAAGCTTTCTTT

size: NA
V: TRBV9
D: NA
length: 15
J: TRBJ1-6
CDR3: CASSAARAQDSPLHF
DNA: TGTGCCAGCAGCGCAGCGAGGGCGCAGGATTCACCCCTCCACTTT

size: NA
V: TRBV19
D: NA
length: 13
J: TRBJ1-2
CDR3: CASMLTEDYGYTF
DNA: TGTGCCAGTATGCTCACGGAGGACTATGGCTACACCTTC

size: NA
V: TRBV27
D: TRBD2
length: 13
J: TRBJ2-7
CDR3: CASSASGLYEQYF
DNA: TGTGCCAGCAGTGCTAGCGGACTCTACGAGCAGTACTTC

size: NA
V: TRBV10-1
D: NA
length: 16
J: TRBJ1-5
CDR3: CASSDGPAGLNQPQHF
DNA: TGCGCCAGCAGTGACGGGCCGGCAGGCCTCAATCAGCCCCAGCATTTT

size: NA
V: TRBV10-3
D: NA
length: 14
J: TRBJ1-1
CDR3: CAISAVPQGTEAFF
DNA: TGTGCCATCAGTGCCGTACCACAAGGAACTGAAGCTTTCTTT

size: few
V: TRBV18
D: TRBD1
length: 15
J: TRBJ1-3
CDR3: CASSPTGNSGNTIYF
DNA: TGTGCCAGCTCACCGACAGGGAACTCTGGAAACACCATATATTTT

size: once
V: TRBV5-1
D: NA
length: 14
J: TRBJ2-3
CDR3: CASSLDRGTDTQYF
DNA: TGCGCCAGCAGCTTGGACAGGGGCACAGATACGCAGTATTTT

size: NA
V: TRBV7-9
D: TRBD2
length: 18
J: TRBJ2-1
CDR3: CASSLARSAGVSYNEQFF
DNA: TGTGCCAGCAGCTTAGCGCGGTCTGCGGGGGTCTCCTACAATGAGCAGTTCTTC

size: many
V: TRBV7-9
D: NA
length: 13
J: TRBJ2-2
CDR3: CAREQGKTGELFF
DNA: TGTGCCAGAGAGCAGGGAAAAACCGGGGAGCTGTTTTTT

size: NA
V: TRBV5-4
D: NA
length: 15
J: TRBJ1-6
CDR3: CASSLFDRTNSPLHF
DNA: TGTGCCAGCAGCCTCTTCGACAGAACTAATTCACCCCTCCACTTT

size: NA
V: TRBV7-2
D: NA
length: 14
J: TRBJ2-1
CDR3: CASTHRLTNNEQFF
DNA: TGTGCCAGCACCCATCGGTTAACCAACAATGAGCAGTTCTTC